This passage covers 8 T cell receptor beta chains from one sample sequenced in a study of T cell changes during pregnancy in multiple sclerosis. The protocol was immunoSEQ multiplex PCR, while the TCRdb copy is restricted to in-frame clones and leaves out a portion. Of about 38,000 clones listed, around 90% are singletons. The sequenced sample was CD4+ T cells from peripheral blood mononuclear cells, obtained after pregnancy. The receptors stem from a female donor in good health, enrolled as a control in a pregnancy study.

V and J are TRBV28 and TRBJ1-2, with TRBD1 identical over 8 bases. The CDR3 consists of 16 residues. The V gene end was trimmed by 6 bases and the J gene end by 7 bases; junction bases not matched to a gene: 16. CDR1 and CDR2 from the germline V gene are MDHEN and SYDVKM. The CDR3 nucleotides are TGTGCCAGCAGGCCAACCTCCGGGACAGGCTATTCTGGCTACACCTTC. Translation gives CASRPTSGTGYSGYTF.

The genes are TRBV21-1 and TRBJ2-5; no DNA check was done on the table's D call, TRBD2. TRBV21-1 is marked as a pseudogene. The CDR3 has 15 amino acids. CDR3 in DNA: TGTGCCAGCAGCAAGGGCGGCCAGGAGGAAGAGACCCAGTACTTC. Residues: CASSKGGQEEETQYF.

V gene TRBV5-6 combines with J gene TRBJ2-1, with D possibly matching TRBD2 (6 bases). The CDR3 runs to 16 residues. V dropped 0 bases and J dropped 7 bases, with 17 bases sitting between them. Germline CDR1 and CDR2: SGHDT and YYEEEE. This chain's CDR3 is CASSLDGGVSLNEQFF. The CDR3 DNA reads TGTGCCAGCAGCTTGGATGGCGGGGTCTCCCTAAATGAGCAGTTCTTC.

The chain uses TRBV19 and TRBJ1-2; no firm D call. Germline V lookup: CDR1 LNHDA, CDR2 SQIVND (reference sequence). The CDR3 totals 12 residues. The V end was cut by 7 bases, the J end by 4 bases, with 10 bases between. The CDR3 loop is CASTQDRYGYTF. Written as DNA, the CDR3 is TGTGCCAGTACCCAGGATCGCTATGGCTACACCTTC.

This clone showed up just once. V usage is TRBV6-1 and J usage is TRBJ1-1; 9 bases match TRBD1. J was trimmed by 2 bases and V by 2 bases; bases with no gene match: 3. There are 15 residues in the CDR3. Looked up from germline, CDR1 is MNHNS and CDR2 is SASEGT. The CDR3 nucleotides read TGTGCCAGCAGTGAAACAGGGGGCTTTAACACTGAAGCTTTCTTT. Its protein product is CASSETGGFNTEAFF.

J is TRBJ2-7 and V is TRBV10-2; weak D call: TRBD2 (5 bases). This CDR3 is built from 14 residues. Trimming stripped 6 bases from V and 2 bases from J, with 14 bases between. The germline CDR1 and CDR2 sequences are WSHSY and SAAADI. CDR3 sequence reads: CASRGGGLPYEQYF. CDR3 bases: TGCGCCAGCAGAGGAGGCGGGCTGCCCTACGAGCAGTACTTC.

This chain uses TRBV5-1 with TRBJ2-4; D is possibly TRBD1 (5 bases). The CDR3 totals 14 residues. V lost 0 bases to trimming and J lost 2 bases, with 6 bases between them. Germline values: CDR1 SGHRS, CDR2 YFSETQ. The CDR3 DNA reads as TGCGCCAGCAGCTTGGCAGGGACCAAAAACATTCAGTACTTC. Residues: CASSLAGTKNIQYF.

This clone was recorded once. The V call is TRBV10-3, the J call TRBJ2-1; 8 bases line up with TRBD2. Trimming took 0 bases from V and 2 from J; bases not matched to a gene: 6. The CDR3 has 17 residues. The germline V gene has CDR1 ENHRY and CDR2 SYGVKD. CDR3 sequence (DNA): TGTGCCATCAGTGAGTCGTTCGGAGCGGGAGCCTACAATGAGCAGTTCTTC. Translating gives CAISESFGAGAYNEQFF.